The present T cell receptor beta chain was sequenced within a study of blood T cell repertoires in COVID-19. Study background: Italy, Spain and the United States were the sources of the convalescent and acute COVID-19 samples.

The study drew participants aged about 18 to 95 years from approximately 25 US areas. Clinical history as reported by participants underpinned cohort assignment. Per germline, CDR1 SQVTM and CDR2 ANQGSEA. The CDR3 is 15 residues long. Trimming took 5 bases from V and 5 from J; bases not matched to a gene: 11. As processed by the authors: Amplified reference gene primers provided the basis for estimating nucleated cell counts. Clones were sequenced by immunoSEQ multiplex PCR, and TCRdb holds only the in-frame ones, with some missing. The V and J calls and clone size were taken over from that table, and D and trimming were inferred from the DNA. Among about 300,000 clones listed, 85% were seen once. This clone has a handful of counts.

Sequenced material: PBMCs or T cells enriched from blood (not recorded which). This receptor was taken from a woman aged 25 to 39 who had been exposed to COVID-19. The rearrangement links TRBV29-1 to TRBJ2-1, with 8 bases identical to TRBD1. The CDR3 region has the DNA TGCAGCGTTCGTAAATCAGGGGGCGCGGACAATGAGCAGTTCTTC. Translation gives CSVRKSGGADNEQFF.